The T cell receptor beta chain described here comes from a study of shared clonotypes between healthy human individuals. Broader study findings: In a few donors, 4.5% to 5.5% of naive CD4 clonotypes appeared in common.

CDR3 length: 17 residues. Germline V CDR1 and CDR2: MNHEY, SMNVEV (reference sequence). V dropped 5 bases and J dropped 0 bases, with 17 bases sitting between them. The deep-level immunoSEQ assay was used. Method: immunoSEQ multiplex PCR; TCRdb's copy keeps in-frame clones and lacks some. The sample contains tens of thousands of clones, roughly two thirds of which appear only once. Both CD45RO+ cells and CCR7-negative CD45RA+ TemRA cells were combined to make up CD8 memory. Details on this clone: Its antigen is not identified.

V and J are TRBV27 and TRBJ1-5, with no clear D. This receptor was obtained from a man aged 30 to 39 in good health. The sequenced material came from memory CD8+ T cells sorted from blood. Subset indicated: CD45RO+ cells pooled with CCR7-negative TemRA cells. In nucleotides, the CDR3 is TGTGCCAGCAGTCCGACCGGGAGAGCATATAGCAATCAGCCCCAGCATTTT. Translation: CASSPTGRAYSNQPQHF.